This T cell receptor (beta chain) appears in the sequencing data of a study of T cell repertoires in cytomegalovirus infection. A single record per CDR3 protein comes from TCRdb applying MiXCR to the reads. The sample records about 47,000 distinct CDR3 sequences, around 21% being singletons. The CDR3 covers 12 residues. Trimming stripped 4 bases from V and 3 bases from J, with 8 bases between. Germline V gives CDR1 SGHDT, CDR2 YYEEEE. This clonotype was counted between two and nine times. Antigen specificity is unknown. The TCR was taken from a human donor in good health (CMV status not recorded). Some clones in this sample may be carry-over from other donors' samples. The chain carries TRBV5-6 and TRBJ2-7; D is uncertain. The material was CD8+ T cells from cultured PBMCs, obtained from culture after CMV antigen stimulation. The CDR3 nucleotides are TGTGCCAGCAGCGGCCAGAGCTACGAGCAGTACTTC. Amino acids: CASSGQSYEQYF.